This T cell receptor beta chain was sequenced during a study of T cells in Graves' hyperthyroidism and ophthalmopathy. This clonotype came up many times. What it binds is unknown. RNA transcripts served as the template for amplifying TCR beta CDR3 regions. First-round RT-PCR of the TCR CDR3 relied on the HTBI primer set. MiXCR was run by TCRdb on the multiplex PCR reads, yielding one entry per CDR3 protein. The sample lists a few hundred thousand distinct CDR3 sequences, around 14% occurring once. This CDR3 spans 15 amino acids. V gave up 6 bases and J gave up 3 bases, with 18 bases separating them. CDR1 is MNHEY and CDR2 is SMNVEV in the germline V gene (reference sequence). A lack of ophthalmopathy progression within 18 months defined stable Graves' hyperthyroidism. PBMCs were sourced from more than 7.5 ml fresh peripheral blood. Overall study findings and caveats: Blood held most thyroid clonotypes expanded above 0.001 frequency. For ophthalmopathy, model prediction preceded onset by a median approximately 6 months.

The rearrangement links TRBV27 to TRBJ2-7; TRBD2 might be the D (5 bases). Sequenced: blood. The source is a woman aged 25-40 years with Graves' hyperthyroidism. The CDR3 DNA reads TGTGCCAGCAGCCCAGCGGTTGCTACTAGCTACGAGCAGTACTTC. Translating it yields CASSPAVATSYEQYF.